A selection of T cell receptor beta chains follows, all from one sample in a study of T-cell reconstitution after alpha-beta-depleted transplantation in children. TCRdb reprocessed the PCR reads via MiXCR and lists one record per CDR3 protein. Among around 250,000 distinct CDR3 sequences, approximately 9.6% were seen once, and the ten largest hold around a tenth. Specimen: PBMCs from the stem cell graft donor, collected from the stem cell graft. These TCRs come from a human donor who donated a stem cell graft to a child with SCID. CDR3s leave out the opening cysteine and the closing phenylalanine or tryptophan. A D gene is named only where the DNA matches it firmly. Not every row has a clone size; where given, it reads once, few, many or a size class.

d_call: NA; cdr3_length: 12; v_call: TRBV9; clone_size: few; cdr3_aa: ASTRGSGSNEQF
d_call: NA; cdr3_length: 10; v_call: TRBV6-6; clone_size: many; cdr3_aa: ASSPGGQPQH
d_call: NA; cdr3_length: 12; v_call: TRBV9; clone_size: many; cdr3_aa: ASSVGLMAGELF
d_call: TRBD1; cdr3_length: 12; v_call: TRBV12-3/TRBV12-4; clone_size: NA; cdr3_aa: ASNPGTVFYEQY
d_call: NA; cdr3_length: 11; v_call: TRBV12-3/TRBV12-4; clone_size: many; cdr3_aa: ASRTENTGELF
d_call: TRBD2; cdr3_length: 13; v_call: TRBV4-1; clone_size: few; cdr3_aa: ASSPSGGSAYEQY
d_call: NA; cdr3_length: 11; v_call: TRBV16; clone_size: NA; cdr3_aa: ASSPRTVGPQH
d_call: NA; cdr3_length: 12; v_call: TRBV20-1; clone_size: few; cdr3_aa: SALDWDASYEQY
d_call: NA; cdr3_length: 13; v_call: TRBV5-1; clone_size: many; cdr3_aa: ASSLDGSSYNEQF
d_call: TRBD1; cdr3_length: 14; v_call: TRBV4-1; clone_size: NA; cdr3_aa: ASSQDQTGLNQPQH
d_call: TRBD2; cdr3_length: 12; v_call: TRBV10-3; clone_size: NA; cdr3_aa: AISTTNGGDTQY
d_call: NA; cdr3_length: 13; v_call: TRBV12-3/TRBV12-4; clone_size: NA; cdr3_aa: ASSLGGGNNSPLH
d_call: NA; cdr3_length: 9; v_call: TRBV12-3/TRBV12-4; clone_size: NA; cdr3_aa: ASSSHYEQY
d_call: NA; cdr3_length: 12; v_call: TRBV7-9; clone_size: few; cdr3_aa: ASGSDGNTGELF
d_call: TRBD2; cdr3_length: 11; v_call: TRBV29-1; clone_size: few; cdr3_aa: SASGGAGDTQY
d_call: TRBD1; cdr3_length: 11; v_call: TRBV2; clone_size: NA; cdr3_aa: ASSADRVSEQY
d_call: NA; cdr3_length: 13; v_call: TRBV3-1; clone_size: few; cdr3_aa: ASSPRGRGDEKLF
d_call: TRBD1; cdr3_length: 13; v_call: TRBV7-9; clone_size: many; cdr3_aa: ASSPLGQGSGELF
d_call: NA; cdr3_length: 14; v_call: TRBV6-5; clone_size: NA; cdr3_aa: ASTSLGSPGANVLT
d_call: NA; cdr3_length: 11; v_call: TRBV11-2; clone_size: NA; cdr3_aa: ASSSGFYNEQF
d_call: NA; cdr3_length: 13; v_call: TRBV6-1; clone_size: many; cdr3_aa: ASRASGAIWGEQY
d_call: TRBD1; cdr3_length: 12; v_call: TRBV5-6; clone_size: NA; cdr3_aa: ASSWGQGAREQY
d_call: TRBD2; cdr3_length: 12; v_call: TRBV29-1; clone_size: many; cdr3_aa: SARPSGGLETQY
d_call: TRBD1; cdr3_length: 10; v_call: TRBV10-3; clone_size: few; cdr3_aa: AISGTGPGYT
d_call: NA; cdr3_length: 13; v_call: TRBV20-1; clone_size: NA; cdr3_aa: SARDLGETGNTIY
d_call: TRBD1; cdr3_length: 12; v_call: TRBV5-1; clone_size: few; cdr3_aa: ASTYRGYTDTQY
d_call: NA; cdr3_length: 13; v_call: TRBV21-1; clone_size: few; cdr3_aa: ASSHDGSDNSPLH
d_call: NA; cdr3_length: 14; v_call: TRBV6-4; clone_size: NA; cdr3_aa: ASSDSHRVLRSEQF
d_call: NA; cdr3_length: 15; v_call: TRBV7-9; clone_size: few; cdr3_aa: ASSSPPVQSPGTEAF
d_call: NA; cdr3_length: 12; v_call: TRBV5-1; clone_size: few; cdr3_aa: ASSLGLEQETQY
d_call: NA; cdr3_length: 12; v_call: TRBV7-7; clone_size: many; cdr3_aa: ASSSGVPPDTQY
d_call: TRBD2; cdr3_length: 11; v_call: TRBV2; clone_size: few; cdr3_aa: ASQLAGLGEQF
d_call: NA; cdr3_length: 11; v_call: TRBV10-3; clone_size: NA; cdr3_aa: ASGDLSNQPQH
d_call: TRBD2; cdr3_length: 13; v_call: TRBV9; clone_size: many; cdr3_aa: ASSAWGGVTDTQY
d_call: NA; cdr3_length: 13; v_call: TRBV3-1; clone_size: NA; cdr3_aa: ASTKLVTGTDTQY
d_call: TRBD2; cdr3_length: 14; v_call: TRBV7-6; clone_size: NA; cdr3_aa: ASRVGLAVNEETQY
d_call: TRBD1; cdr3_length: 15; v_call: TRBV4-1; clone_size: many; cdr3_aa: ASSQDLQGANQYGYT
d_call: NA; cdr3_length: 12; v_call: TRBV5-1; clone_size: NA; cdr3_aa: ASSDYRVGETQY
d_call: TRBD2; cdr3_length: 12; v_call: TRBV25-1; clone_size: NA; cdr3_aa: ASSITSGGIAQY
d_call: TRBD1; cdr3_length: 14; v_call: TRBV5-1; clone_size: few; cdr3_aa: ASSWGQSRPPGELF
d_call: NA; cdr3_length: 13; v_call: TRBV9; clone_size: many; cdr3_aa: ASSVVGQGGTEAF
d_call: NA; cdr3_length: 12; v_call: TRBV3-1; clone_size: many; cdr3_aa: ASSPSRSSYEQY
d_call: TRBD1; cdr3_length: 13; v_call: TRBV2; clone_size: few; cdr3_aa: ASRQDRGDNQPQH
d_call: NA; cdr3_length: 13; v_call: TRBV12-3/TRBV12-4; clone_size: many; cdr3_aa: ASSLTGSPNQPQH
d_call: NA; cdr3_length: 14; v_call: TRBV27; clone_size: NA; cdr3_aa: ASSFWGIQGHTEAF
d_call: TRBD2; cdr3_length: 16; v_call: TRBV5-1; clone_size: few; cdr3_aa: ASSLFSSGGDRTDTQY
d_call: NA; cdr3_length: 10; v_call: TRBV20-1; clone_size: NA; cdr3_aa: SARWDTETQY
d_call: NA; cdr3_length: 13; v_call: TRBV28; clone_size: few; cdr3_aa: ASRTPVGAGNTIY